The present entry profiles one T cell receptor (beta chain) with its context. Antigen specificity is unknown. The entry originates in a study of T cell responses to AZD1222 COVID-19 vaccine. Produced via immunoSEQ multiplex PCR; TCRdb's table is partial and in-frame only. The repertoire includes under 200,000 clones, approximately 90% of them detected once, and less than 4.5% sits in the top ten. Study results and limitations: A reported finding is that nearly half of spike-specific TCRs target unmutated variant regions. CD4 TCRs covered the whole spike, strongest at regions 160-218 and 743-854. The repertoires were collected only after the peak T cell response. The donor cohort was predominantly white British with a female majority, and clonal diversity may have been underestimated.

With 5 bases clipped from V and 2 bases from J, the junction kept 4 bases outside the gene matches. The CDR3 loop spans 14 amino acids. The V gene's germline CDR1 is MNHEY and CDR2 SMNVEV (reference sequence). The source is an adult who received the MenACWY meningococcal vaccine as a control. This chain joins TRBV27 and TRBJ2-5; TRBD1 agrees at 8 bases. The sample here was peripheral blood, taken 28 days after the second dose of the MenACWY control vaccine. CDR3 in amino acids: CASSIRQGQETQYF. The CDR3 DNA reads as TGTGCCAGCAGTATCCGACAGGGGCAAGAGACCCAGTACTTC.